This TCR beta chain was recovered during a study of CXCR3-negative and CXCR3-positive naive CD8 T cells. Overall study results and limits: Naive cells that were CXCR3-positive had more hydrophobic TRB CDR3s (compared with CXCR3-negative naive cells). The majority of assays used fresh PBMCs, and CXCR3 expression partially decreased after cryopreservation. Memory CD8+ cells had much lower diversity, and both naive subsets had comparably high diversity.

This CDR3 is built from 13 residues. Germline CDR1 is MNHEY and CDR2 is SVGEGT. TRB cDNA libraries were made by UMI-labeled 5' RACE. TCRdb reanalyzed the 5' RACE reads and collapses them to one entry per CDR3 protein, without DNA. This sample contains about 92,000 distinct CDR3 sequences. Researchers sorted 250,000 to 350,000 cells of each CD8+ T cell subset in triplicate. Phenotypically, naive CD8+ T cells corresponded to CD45RO-CCR7+CD27+CD95-. As regards this clonotype: Its target is not known.

The clonotype comes from a human donor in good health. Some clones in this sample may be carry-over from other donors' samples. Sequencing was done on a sample of naive CXCR3+ CD8+ T cells from blood. Subset: CD45RO-CCR7+CD27+CD95- naive CD8+ T cells expressing CXCR3 (TNR3+). This rearrangement joins TRBV6-2 or TRBV6-3 to TRBJ2-1; there is no DNA to check the TCRdb D call of TRBD1. CDR3 loop: CASTPGGLNEQFF.